Listed here are 16 T cell receptor beta chains from one sample, sequenced in a study of shared clonotypes between healthy human individuals. The method was immunoSEQ multiplex PCR; TCRdb's version includes in-frame clones alone and lacks a portion of them. The sample yields under 1,900,000 clones, approximately 98.5% seen once. The sample consisted of naive CD4+ T cells sorted from blood. Subset indicated: CD45RA+ positively selected. Receptors were obtained from a man under 40 in good health.

The chain uses TRBV14 and TRBJ1-2; 8 nucleotides match TRBD1. This CDR3 spans 16 amino acids. Unmatched junction bases numbered 8, after V lost 0 bases and J lost 5 bases. Germline lookup yields CDR1 SGHDN and CDR2 FVKESK. This chain's CDR3 is CASSQDRTGFFYGYTF. For the CDR3, the DNA is TGTGCCAGCAGCCAAGACCGGACAGGGTTTTTTTATGGCTACACCTTC.

The chain carries TRBV6-6 and TRBJ2-7, with 13 bases that match TRBD2. This CDR3 region has 16 residues. Germline V gene sequence: CDR1 MNHNY, CDR2 SVGAGI (reference sequence). With V trimmed by 6 bases and J by 1 base, 6 bases remained unmatched. In DNA form, the CDR3 reads TGTGCCAGCAGATCCCCGGGACTAGCGGGATCCTACGAGCAGTACTTC. It encodes CASRSPGLAGSYEQYF.

J is TRBJ2-6 and V is TRBV5-5, with D unresolved. V lost 5 bases and J 4 bases, leaving 13 bases between the germline ends. Germline V gene lookup returns CDR1 SGHKS and CDR2 YYEKEE (reference sequence). The CDR3 is 15 residues long. The CDR3 coding sequence is TGTGCCAGCAGATCAGGACCTCAGGGGGCCAACGTCCTGACTTTC. It codes for CASRSGPQGANVLTF.

The CDR3 sequence is CASSAGRWQDGYTF. DNA for the CDR3: TGTGCCAGCAGCGCCGGACGATGGCAGGATGGCTACACCTTC. This chain connects TRBV5-6 to TRBJ1-2; D remains ambiguous. The germline V and J ends were trimmed by 4 bases and 6 bases, with 16 bases remaining between them. The CDR3 is 14 amino acids. Germline values: CDR1 SGHDT, CDR2 YYEEEE.

The chain carries TRBV6-1 and TRBJ1-5; D is unclear. Germline CDR1 and CDR2: MNHNS and SASEGT. The CDR3 extends over 13 amino acids. V shed 6 bases and J shed 5 bases, with 11 bases lying between them. The DNA for the CDR3 is TGTGCCAGCAGGGTTGCGGAGTATCAGCCCCAGCATTTT. Amino acid sequence: CASRVAEYQPQHF.

The chain employs TRBV10-3 and TRBJ2-7; no reliable D call. CDR3 length equals 13 residues. CDR1 ENHRY and CDR2 SYGVKD come from the germline V gene. With 4 bases removed from V and 5 bases from J, the gap between germline ends came to 12 bases. CDR3 bases: TGTGCCATCAGTGTAGGCGTGAGAAACGAGCAGTACTTC. It is translated as CAISVGVRNEQYF.

V is TRBV9 and J is TRBJ2-1; 11 bases fit TRBD2. This CDR3 spans 17 amino acids. V was pared by 6 bases and J by 2 bases, with 10 bases of the junction left unmatched. The germline V gene encodes CDR1 SGDLS and CDR2 YYNGEE. CDR3 amino acids: CASTRRTSGYPYNEQFF. As DNA, the CDR3 is TGTGCCAGCACCCGTAGGACTAGCGGGTACCCCTACAATGAGCAGTTCTTC.

This clone has only one observation. The rearrangement joins TRBV30 to TRBJ2-7; D possibly corresponds to TRBD1 (6 bases). The CDR3 contains 15 residues. The V and J ends lost 5 bases and 2 bases respectively, with 19 bases between them. Germline loops: CDR1 GTSNPN, CDR2 SVGIG (reference sequence). The CDR3 loop is CAWSTGTHRAYEQYF. CDR3 in DNA: TGTGCCTGGTCTACAGGGACCCATCGTGCCTACGAGCAGTACTTC.

The chain employs TRBV29-1 and TRBJ2-2, with TRBD2 matching 10 bases. The germline V gene encodes CDR1 SQVTM and CDR2 ANQGSEA. The CDR3 is 14 amino acids. The trim removed 4 bases at V and 4 bases at J, leaving 3 bases unmatched. CDR3 loop: CSVAASGSTGELFF. The CDR3 DNA sequence: TGCAGCGTTGCGGCTAGCGGGAGCACCGGGGAGCTGTTTTTT.

The J gene is TRBJ2-2, the V gene TRBV28, with 7 bases fitting TRBD1. V shed 6 bases and J 11 bases; nucleotides not matched to a gene: 6. Germline V lookup: CDR1 MDHEN, CDR2 SYDVKM. This CDR3 has 12 residues. CDR3 in DNA: TGTGCCAGCAGCTCGACAGGGAAAGAGCTGTTTTTT. It yields the protein CASSSTGKELFF.

This chain joins TRBV5-5 and TRBJ2-1, with a weak D call TRBD1 (6 bases). There are 14 residues in the CDR3. Between the trimmed V and J ends, which lost 2 bases and 10 bases, there was a span of 16 bases. Germline V gene data show CDR1 as SGHKS and CDR2 as YYEKEE (reference sequence). The CDR3 sequence: CASSFLMGAGEQFF. In nucleotides, the CDR3 is TGTGCCAGCAGCTTTTTAATGGGGGCCGGGGAGCAGTTCTTC.

V gene TRBV29-1 combines with J gene TRBJ2-5; the D gene is possibly TRBD1 (6 bases). Germline V gene data show CDR1 as SQVTM and CDR2 as ANQGSEA. V was clipped by 4 bases and J by 4 bases, with 13 bases between them. The CDR3 contains 13 residues. As DNA, the CDR3 is TGCAGCGTTGTGCAGGGGCCAGGAGAGACCCAGTACTTC. This gives the protein CSVVQGPGETQYF.

For the CDR3, the DNA is TGTGCCAGCAGCGGACGACAGGGGGGCGGGACTGGGGAGCTGTTTTTT. Translating it yields CASSGRQGGGTGELFF. This chain uses TRBV5-5 with TRBJ2-2, with 9 bases identical to TRBD1. Germline V gene lookup returns CDR1 SGHKS and CDR2 YYEKEE (reference sequence). The J segment lost 8 bases and the V segment lost 4 bases, leaving 12 bases of the junction unmatched. There are 16 residues in the CDR3.

Here the CDR3 DNA reads TGTGCCAGCAGCTTGAAAGGAGCGGGAAACGTCAATGAGCAGTTCTTC. Its protein is CASSLKGAGNVNEQFF. J is TRBJ2-1 and V is TRBV7-8, with 7 bases aligning to TRBD2. Germline lookup yields CDR1 SGHVS and CDR2 FQNEAQ. The CDR3 consists of 16 residues. After removal of 3 bases from V and 6 bases from J, the junction contained 11 bases not matched to a gene.

The chain combines TRBV9 with TRBJ1-2; TRBD1 is a possible D gene (5 bases). Germline V gene sequence: CDR1 SGDLS, CDR2 YYNGEE. Trimming pared 4 bases from V and 1 base from J, leaving 20 bases between. The CDR3 length is 17 residues. In nucleotides, the CDR3 is TGTGCCAGCAGCCCCAGGCCGCCAGGGTACGATAACTATGGCTACACCTTC. This translates into CASSPRPPGYDNYGYTF.

Concerning this clone: Other DNA sequences in the sample encode the same CDR3. J is TRBJ2-7 and V is TRBV7-2, with 12 bases fitting TRBD2. CDR1 and CDR2 from the germline V gene are SGHTA and FQGNSA. Trimming took 1 base from V and 4 from J; bases not matched to a gene: 2. The CDR3 consists of 15 residues. The CDR3: CASSLGLAGGYEQYF. The CDR3, as DNA: TGTGCCAGCAGCTTAGGCCTAGCGGGAGGGTACGAGCAGTACTTC.